The clone carrying this TCR beta chain was observed a handful of times. Via MiXCR, TCRdb re-called the RT-PCR reads, giving one row per CDR3 protein. Among almost 700,000 distinct CDR3 sequences listed, 12% to 15% were seen once. The CDR3 covers 14 residues. V was clipped by 5 bases and J by 6 bases, with 17 bases between them. Sequenced: memory CD4+ T cells from blood. This sequence joins TRBV12-3 or TRBV12-4 and TRBJ2-7; D is unresolved. This TCR was recovered from a female donor in good health, serving as a healthy control. In nucleotides, the CDR3 is TGTGCCAGCAGTACGATAAGGTCCGGCACCGAGCAGTACTTC. It translates to CASSTIRSGTEQYF.